This TCR beta chain was retrieved from a study of human T cells and chemical hapten exposure. About the study: DPC at 0.01% went onto the upper back in patch tests, read at 6 days.

Time point noted: patch test 1, 2 weeks after DPC sensitization. Treatment meaning: therapeutic diphenylcyclopropenone sensitization with weekly scalp DPC. In every case, blood was obtained before the patch test was applied. Study conclusions and caveats: Correlating positively with patch test score were the PT1 expanded TCR counts.

The CDR3 has 13 residues. Between the trimmed V and J ends, which lost 5 bases and 7 bases, there was a span of 14 bases. Germline CDR1 and CDR2: SGHAT and FQNNGV. The study's library attached unique molecular identifiers to single cDNA molecules. TCRdb ran MiXCR on the RACE reads and lists one entry per CDR3 protein. The sample contains some 380,000 distinct CDR3 sequences, roughly 4.8% of which appear only once. In the case of this clonotype: Its specificity is unknown.

V gene TRBV11-2 combines with J gene TRBJ2-5; TRBD2 is a possible D gene (5 bases). The source of this sequence is a woman between 45 and 65 years old with alopecia areata. Some clones in this sample may be carry-over from other donors' samples. The specimen comprised whole blood, sampled in connection with sensitization to the hapten diphenylcyclopropenone (DPC). CDR3 in DNA: TGTGCCAGCAGCGTACACTCACTAGGGACCCAGTACTTC. This encodes CASSVHSLGTQYF.